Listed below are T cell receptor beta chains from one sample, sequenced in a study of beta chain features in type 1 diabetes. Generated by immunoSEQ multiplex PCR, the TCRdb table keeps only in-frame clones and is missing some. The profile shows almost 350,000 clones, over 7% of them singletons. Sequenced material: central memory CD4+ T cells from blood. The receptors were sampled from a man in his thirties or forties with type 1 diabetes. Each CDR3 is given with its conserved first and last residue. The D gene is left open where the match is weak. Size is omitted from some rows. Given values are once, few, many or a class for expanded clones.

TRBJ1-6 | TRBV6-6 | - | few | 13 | TGTGCCAGCCTAGTGGCAGGGAATTCACCCCTCCACTTT | CASLVAGNSPLHF
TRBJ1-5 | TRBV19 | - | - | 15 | TGTGCCAGTAGTATTTTAGTAGCGAGCAATCAGCCCCAGCATTTT | CASSILVASNQPQHF
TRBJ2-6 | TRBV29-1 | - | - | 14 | TGCAGCGTTGAGACTCCGAGGGGGGCCAACGTCCTGACTTTC | CSVETPRGANVLTF
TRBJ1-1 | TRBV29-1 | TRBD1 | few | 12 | TGCAGCGTCGGGACAGACAACACTGAAGCTTTCTTT | CSVGTDNTEAFF
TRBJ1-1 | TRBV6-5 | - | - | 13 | TGTGCCAGCAACATGGTTGGGGTCCCTGAAGCTTTCTTT | CASNMVGVPEAFF
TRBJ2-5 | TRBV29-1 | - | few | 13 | TGCAGCGTTGAAGTGGGTCTCCAAGAGACCCAGTACTTC | CSVEVGLQETQYF
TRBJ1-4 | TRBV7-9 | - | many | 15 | TGTGCCAGCAGCTCCGGGACCTCCGAGGAGGAAAAACTGTTTTTT | CASSSGTSEEEKLFF
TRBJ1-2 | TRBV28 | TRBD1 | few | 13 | TGTGCCAGCAGCTCCACAGGGGTGGGTGGCTACACCTTC | CASSSTGVGGYTF
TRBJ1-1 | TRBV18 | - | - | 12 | TGTGCCAGCTCACCGTTGAACACTGAAGCTTTCTTT | CASSPLNTEAFF
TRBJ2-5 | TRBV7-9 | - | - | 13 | TGTGCCAGCAGCCGCGGCGGTAAAGAGACCCAGTACTTC | CASSRGGKETQYF
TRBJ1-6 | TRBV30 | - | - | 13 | TGTGCCTGGAAAGCCGGTGATAATTCACCCCTCCACTTT | CAWKAGDNSPLHF
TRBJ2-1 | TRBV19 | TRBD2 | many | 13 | TGTGCCAGTAGTTCGACTAGCGGGACGGTGGAGTTCTTC | CASSSTSGTVEFF
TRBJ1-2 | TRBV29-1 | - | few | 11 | TGCAGCGTTAAGGGAACCTATGGCTACACCTTC | CSVKGTYGYTF
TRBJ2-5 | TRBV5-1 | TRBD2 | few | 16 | TGCGCCAGCACCCTGACGGGGGGGGGCGGCGGAGAGACCCAGTACTTC | CASTLTGGGGGETQYF
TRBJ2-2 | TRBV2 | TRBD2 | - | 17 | TGTGCCAGCACCCGAACCCTACTAGCGGCGAACACCGGGGAGCTGTTTTTT | CASTRTLLAANTGELFF
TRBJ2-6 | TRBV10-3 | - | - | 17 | TGTGCCATCAGAGCAACGGCGTCTAGCTCTGGGGCCAACGTCCTGACTTTC | CAIRATASSSGANVLTF
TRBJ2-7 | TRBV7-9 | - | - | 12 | TGTGCCAGCAGCATTAGAGACTACGAGCAGTACTTC | CASSIRDYEQYF
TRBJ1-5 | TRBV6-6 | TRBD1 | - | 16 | TGTGCCAGCAGCCAACAGGGGGCTAGGGGCAATCAGCCCCAGCATTTT | CASSQQGARGNQPQHF
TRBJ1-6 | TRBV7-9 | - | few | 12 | TGTGCCAGCAGCTTAGGGGGGGGACCCCTCCACTTT | CASSLGGGPLHF
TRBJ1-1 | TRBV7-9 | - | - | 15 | TGTGCCAGCAGCCCCCTCCGGGGGGGGAACACTGAAGCTTTCTTT | CASSPLRGGNTEAFF
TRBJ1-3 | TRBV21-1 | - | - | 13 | TGTGCCAGCAGCCTACCAGGGGAAAACACCATATATTTT | CASSLPGENTIYF
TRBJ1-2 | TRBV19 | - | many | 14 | TGTGCCAGCACCACAAACGACAGGAACTATGGCTACACCTTC | CASTTNDRNYGYTF
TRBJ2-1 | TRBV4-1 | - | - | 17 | TGCGCCAGCAGCCGAGACGGCCTGGGCAACCAGTACAATGAGCAGTTCTTC | CASSRDGLGNQYNEQFF
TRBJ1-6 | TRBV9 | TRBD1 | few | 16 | TGTGCCAGCAGCGTAGAGGGTGGGACAGGGACTTCACCCCTCCACTTT | CASSVEGGTGTSPLHF
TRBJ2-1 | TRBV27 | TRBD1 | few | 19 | TGTGCCAGCAGTTTATGGGGGACAGGGATTAAGAGCTCCTACAATGAGCAGTTCTTC | CASSLWGTGIKSSYNEQFF
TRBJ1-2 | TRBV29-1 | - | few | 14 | TGCAGCGTTGAAGCCTCGGACAGTAACTATGGCTACACCTTC | CSVEASDSNYGYTF
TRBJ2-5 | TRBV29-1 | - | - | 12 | TGCAGCGTTGAAGGGGCAGAAGAGACCCAGTACTTC | CSVEGAEETQYF
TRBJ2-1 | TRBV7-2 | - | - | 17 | TGTGCCAGCAGTCCCGCGGGGAGGGGGGTCGGTGGCAATGAGCAGTTCTTC | CASSPAGRGVGGNEQFF
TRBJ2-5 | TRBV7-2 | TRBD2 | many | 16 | TGTGCCAGCAGCTTAGTTCCTAGCGGAGAGCAAGAGACCCAGTACTTC | CASSLVPSGEQETQYF
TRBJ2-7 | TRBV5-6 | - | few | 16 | TGTGCCAGCAGCTTGGGTCTCAGGGCTCGCTCCTACGAGCAGTACTTC | CASSLGLRARSYEQYF
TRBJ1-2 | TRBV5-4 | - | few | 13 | TGTGCCAGCAGCGGGGACGGTAACTATGGCTACACCTTC | CASSGDGNYGYTF
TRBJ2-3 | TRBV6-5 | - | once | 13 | TGTGCCAGCAGTCGGACAGCCGCGGGTACGCAGTATTTT | CASSRTAAGTQYF
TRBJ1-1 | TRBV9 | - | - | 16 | TGTGCCAGCAGCGAGTCCCCTATCGGAGGGAACACTGAAGCTTTCTTT | CASSESPIGGNTEAFF
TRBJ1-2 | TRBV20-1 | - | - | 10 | TGCAGTGCTCCTCACTATGGCTACACCTTC | CSAPHYGYTF
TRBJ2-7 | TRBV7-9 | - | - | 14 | TGTGCCACTAAGGAATCCGGGCAGAGCTACGAGCAGTACTTC | CATKESGQSYEQYF
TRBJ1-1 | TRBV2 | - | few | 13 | TGTGCCAGCAGTCTGGGGGTGAACACTGAAGCTTTCTTT | CASSLGVNTEAFF
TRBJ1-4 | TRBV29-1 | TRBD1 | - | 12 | TGCAGCGTGGCCGGGACAGGCGAAAAACTGTTTTTT | CSVAGTGEKLFF
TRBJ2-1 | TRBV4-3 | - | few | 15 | TGCGCCAGCAGCCTCGGACAGTTTGAGGACAATGAGCAGTTCTTC | CASSLGQFEDNEQFF